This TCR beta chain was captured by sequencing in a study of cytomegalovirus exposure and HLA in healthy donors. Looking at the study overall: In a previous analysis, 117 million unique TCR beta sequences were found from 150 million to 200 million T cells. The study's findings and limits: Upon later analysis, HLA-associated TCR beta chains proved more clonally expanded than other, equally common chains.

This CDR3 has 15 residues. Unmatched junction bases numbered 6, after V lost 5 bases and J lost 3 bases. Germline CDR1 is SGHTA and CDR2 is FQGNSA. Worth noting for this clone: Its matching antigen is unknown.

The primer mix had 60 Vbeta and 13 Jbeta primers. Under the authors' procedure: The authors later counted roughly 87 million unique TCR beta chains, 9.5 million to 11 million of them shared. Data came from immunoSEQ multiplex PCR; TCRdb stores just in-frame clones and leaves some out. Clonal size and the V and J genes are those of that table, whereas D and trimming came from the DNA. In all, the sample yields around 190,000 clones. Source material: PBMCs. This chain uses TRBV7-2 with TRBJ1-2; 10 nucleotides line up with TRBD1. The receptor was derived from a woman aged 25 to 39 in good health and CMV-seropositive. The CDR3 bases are TGTGCCAGCAGCCCTCGGGACAGGGGCGACTATGGCTACACCTTC. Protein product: CASSPRDRGDYGYTF.